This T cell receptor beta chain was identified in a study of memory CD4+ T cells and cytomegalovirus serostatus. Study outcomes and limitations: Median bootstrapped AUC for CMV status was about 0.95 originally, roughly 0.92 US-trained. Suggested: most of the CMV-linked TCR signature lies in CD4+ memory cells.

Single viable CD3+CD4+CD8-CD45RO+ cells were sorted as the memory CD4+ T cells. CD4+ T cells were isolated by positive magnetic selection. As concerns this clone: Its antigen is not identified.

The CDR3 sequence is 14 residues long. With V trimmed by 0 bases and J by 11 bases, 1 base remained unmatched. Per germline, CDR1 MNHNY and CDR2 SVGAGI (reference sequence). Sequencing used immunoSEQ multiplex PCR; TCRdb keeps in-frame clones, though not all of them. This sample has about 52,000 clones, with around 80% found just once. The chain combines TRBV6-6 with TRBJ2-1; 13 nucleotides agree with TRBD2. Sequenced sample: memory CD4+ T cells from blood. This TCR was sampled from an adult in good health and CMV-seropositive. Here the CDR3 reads CASSYSTSGGQQFF. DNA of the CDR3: TGTGCCAGCAGTTACTCGACTAGCGGGGGGCAGCAGTTCTTC.